The 3 T cell receptor beta chains given below trace back to one sample, sequenced in a study of cytomegalovirus exposure and HLA in healthy donors. PCR employed 60 Vbeta and 13 Jbeta primers. Measured with immunoSEQ multiplex PCR; TCRdb has only the in-frame clones, and not every one. The data hold 150,000 or so clones, with around 68% observed a single time. The material sequenced was PBMCs. The source is a man aged 25-40 years in good health and CMV-seropositive.

This clone appeared a few times. V and J are TRBV11-2 and TRBJ2-4; TRBD1 aligns across 8 bases. Germline CDR1 reads SGHAT; CDR2 reads FQNNGV. The CDR3 covers 13 residues. Trimming at V came to 9 bases and at J to 7 bases, leaving 8 bases not matched to a gene. The CDR3 DNA reads TGTGCCAGTGGCCGGGACAGGTGGAACATTCAGTACTTC. This encodes CASGRDRWNIQYF.

The chain recombines TRBV30 with TRBJ1-5, with 9 nucleotides matching TRBD1. This CDR3 region has 15 residues. The germline CDR1 and CDR2 sequences are GTSNPN and SVGIG (reference sequence). J lost 5 bases, V lost 1 base, and 6 bases had no gene match. CDR3 residues: CAWSARGQGHQPQHF. CDR3 nucleotides: TGTGCCTGGAGTGCCCGGGGACAGGGCCATCAGCCCCAGCATTTT.

The chain recombines TRBV19 with TRBJ2-7; 7 positions agree with TRBD2. Germline V lookup: CDR1 LNHDA, CDR2 SQIVND (reference sequence). The CDR3 length is 16 residues. Trimming at V came to 5 bases and at J to 0 bases, leaving 10 bases not matched to a gene. Here the CDR3 reads CASSLRRDYSSYEQYF. CDR3 DNA: TGTGCCAGTAGTCTACGGCGGGACTACAGCTCCTACGAGCAGTACTTC.